This T cell receptor beta chain came from a study of identical twins. A few counts support this clonotype. Its antigen is unidentified. In germline, CDR1 is DFQATT, CDR2 SNEGSKA (reference sequence). This CDR3 contains 12 residues. Trimming removed 0 bases from V and 8 bases from J, with 8 bases in between. Overall study findings and caveats: These conclusions were based on statistical analysis (cross-sectional, not following the same donors).

Each CDR3 protein is one row after TCRdb ran MiXCR on the 5' RACE reads. The data contain about 900,000 distinct CDR3 sequences, over 9% of them singletons. These sequences were also reported in another study, on yellow fever vaccine responses in identical twins.

The specimen was PBMCs. This sequence originates from a woman younger than 30 in good health. The V gene is TRBV20-1, the J gene TRBJ2-1; no firm D call. In DNA form, the CDR3 reads TGCAGTGCTAGAGATCAGCTGGATGAGCAGTTCTTC. It specifies CSARDQLDEQFF.